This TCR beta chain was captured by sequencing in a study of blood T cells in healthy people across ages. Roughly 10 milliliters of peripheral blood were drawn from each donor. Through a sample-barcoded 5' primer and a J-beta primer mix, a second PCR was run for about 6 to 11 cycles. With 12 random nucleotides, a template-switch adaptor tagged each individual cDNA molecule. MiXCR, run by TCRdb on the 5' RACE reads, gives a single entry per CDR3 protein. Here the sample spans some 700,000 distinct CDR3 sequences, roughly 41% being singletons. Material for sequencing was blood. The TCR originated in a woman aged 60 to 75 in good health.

CDR3 coding DNA: TGTGCCATCAGTGCCGGACAGGGGATAGCCAAAAACATTCAGTACTTC. This gives the protein CAISAGQGIAKNIQYF. The chain joins TRBV10-3 to TRBJ2-4; 9 bases match TRBD1. Germline V gene sequence: CDR1 ENHRY, CDR2 SYGVKD. The trim removed 4 bases at V and 0 bases at J, leaving 4 bases unmatched. This CDR3 contains 16 residues.